Sequencing of this T cell receptor (beta chain) was carried out in a study of T-cell memory formation after mild COVID-19. TCR alpha and TCR beta cDNA libraries with sample barcodes and UMIs came from 5'RACE using constant-segment primers. From the 5' RACE reads, TCRdb called clonotypes with MiXCR, one entry per CDR3 protein. The sample carries hundreds of thousands of distinct CDR3 sequences, approximately 29% recorded once. CDR1 SEHNR and CDR2 FQNEAQ come from the germline V gene (reference sequence). V dropped 0 bases and J dropped 6 bases, with 9 bases sitting between them. The CDR3 contains 14 residues.

The sequencing input was PBMCs or a T cell subset sorted from them (not recorded which). This TCR was recovered from an adult woman who had mild COVID-19 (a few samples of this study predate the infection). Cell type and time point are not known. J is TRBJ2-1 and V is TRBV7-9; D might be TRBD2 (5 bases). The CDR3 DNA sequence: TGTGCCAGCAGCTTAGCGCGGCGGGTCAATGAGCAGTTCTTC. This gives the protein CASSLARRVNEQFF.